The clone carrying this T cell receptor (beta chain) has only a few counts. Its antigen is as yet unknown. Produced via immunoSEQ multiplex PCR; TCRdb's table is partial and in-frame only. The sample consists of 10,000 to 14,000 clones, 81% of them appearing once. The data derive from a study of a mutant IDH1 vaccine in newly diagnosed glioma. The wider study: Vaccination was launched 4-6 weeks after radiotherapy alone, or with temozolomide cycles. Most had both radiotherapy and temozolomide beforehand; others had only one.

The V and J ends lost 2 bases and 8 bases respectively, with 9 bases between them. The CDR3 has 12 residues. The germline V gene encodes CDR1 MNHEY and CDR2 SVGAGI. Time point given: week 47, end of study. Each dose delivered 300 ug of mutant IDH1 20-mer peptide subcutaneously with imiquimod. There were eight vaccinations for patients, given in weeks 1, 3, 5, 7, 11, 15, 19 and 23. The source is a man aged 30 to 45 with glioma. The sequences come from PBMCs, collected from a glioma patient whose treatment included an IDH1 peptide vaccine. V and J are TRBV6-5 and TRBJ1-1, with D perhaps TRBD1 (5 bases). The CDR3, as DNA: TGTGCCAGCAGTTACAGGAGGGGCGAAGCTTTCTTT. Its translation is CASSYRRGEAFF.